Following are 27 T cell receptor beta chains from one sample sequenced in a study of shared clonotypes between healthy human individuals (dated by TCRdb to about 2020). The library was obtained by the immunoSEQ multiplex PCR assay. The source is immuneACCESS, and TCRdb retained only in-frame sequences with V and J called. Part of the clones is not carried over; for the studies checked, unresolved V genes explain less than half of this, and the remainder is unexplained. The sample includes hundreds of thousands of clones, with roughly 72% observed a single time. Clones ranked in the top ten supply roughly 1.9% of the sample. Material: memory CD4+ T cells sorted from blood. The sample's cell subset or site label, decoded: CD45RA-negative fraction. The origin of the receptors is a woman in her twenties or thirties in good health.

The genes are TRBV5-1 and TRBJ1-2; D perhaps matches TRBD1 (5 bases). The CDR3 totals 15 residues. V was shortened by 0 bases and J by 0 bases, with 9 bases between the two germline ends. Germline CDR1 SGHRS, CDR2 YFSETQ. CDR3 sequence: CASSLATDTNYGYTF. CDR3 sequence (DNA): TGCGCCAGCAGCTTGGCAACGGACACTAACTATGGCTACACCTTC.

The chain employs TRBV27 and TRBJ1-1, with TRBD1 matching over 7 bases. In germline, CDR1 is MNHEY, CDR2 SMNVEV (reference sequence). This CDR3 comprises 14 residues. The ends lost 7 bases at V and 2 bases at J; junction bases unmatched: 7. CDR3 sequence reads: CASKPTGPNTEAFF. In DNA form, the CDR3 reads TGTGCCAGCAAACCGACAGGGCCTAACACTGAAGCTTTCTTT.

The genes are TRBV7-2 and TRBJ1-3; D is unresolved. Germline CDR1 SGHTA, CDR2 FQGNSA. The CDR3 runs to 15 residues. Trimming shortened V by 5 bases and J by 0 bases, and 11 bases separated the two germline ends. This chain's CDR3 is CASSTDVLSGNTIYF. CDR3 DNA sequence: TGTGCCAGCAGCACGGACGTTCTCTCTGGAAACACCATATATTTT.

The table lists this clone with a few counts. CDR3 nucleotides: TGTGCCAGCAGTGAAATCGGAGGGGGATACCAGCCCCAGCATTTT. It translates to CASSEIGGGYQPQHF. The chain couples TRBV2 to TRBJ1-5; a possible D gene is TRBD1 (6 bases). The ends were cut back, 2 bases at V and 7 bases at J, with 15 bases in the middle. The CDR3 consists of 15 residues. CDR1 SNHLY and CDR2 FYNNEI come from the germline V gene.

This rearrangement joins TRBV11-2 to TRBJ2-3; no definite D call. Germline loops: CDR1 SGHAT, CDR2 FQNNGV. The CDR3 has 15 amino acids. The germline V and J ends were trimmed by 3 bases and 4 bases, with 14 bases remaining between them. The CDR3 region is CASSFGPTAPDTQYF. Written as DNA, the CDR3 is TGTGCCAGCAGCTTCGGGCCAACTGCCCCAGATACGCAGTATTTT.

A single count supports this clone. J is TRBJ2-7 and V is TRBV2, with D possibly being TRBD1 (6 bases). The V end was cut by 6 bases, the J end by 5 bases, with 11 bases between. Germline V CDR1 and CDR2: SNHLY, FYNNEI. This CDR3 has 12 amino acids. CDR3 bases: TGTGCCAGCAGGAAGACAGGCGACGAGCAGTACTTC. Protein: CASRKTGDEQYF. Combining the CDR3 with reference TRBV2 and TRBJ2-7 gives the whole variable domain EPEVTQTPSHQVTQMGQEVILRCVPISNHLYFYWYRQILGQKVEFLVSFYNNEISEKSEIFDDQFSVERPDGSNFTLKIRSTKLEDSAMYFCASRKTGDEQYFGPGTRLTVT.

CDR3 in DNA: TGCGCCAGCAGCTATGGGACTAGCGGGAAACAAGAGACCCAGTACTTC. Translated: CASSYGTSGKQETQYF. The V and J genes are TRBV5-1 and TRBJ2-5; 13 bases match TRBD2. The germline V gene has CDR1 SGHRS and CDR2 YFSETQ. The CDR3 consists of 16 residues. The V gene end was trimmed by 3 bases and the J gene end by 2 bases; junction bases not matched to a gene: 4.

The chain combines TRBV4-1 with TRBJ1-2, with D maybe TRBD1 (5 bases). CDR1 and CDR2 (germline): MGHRA, YSYEKL. The CDR3 loop spans 15 amino acids. V was clipped by 1 base and J by 2 bases, with 11 bases between them. DNA of the CDR3: TGCGCCAGCAGCCAAGTGCAGGGTGTGAACTATGGCTACACCTTC. This translates into CASSQVQGVNYGYTF.

The chain joins TRBV11-2 to TRBJ2-1; D is perhaps TRBD2 (6 bases). Germline assignment: CDR1 SGHAT and CDR2 FQNNGV. The CDR3 contains 15 residues. V was pared by 5 bases and J by 5 bases, with 16 bases between. The CDR3 nucleotides read TGTGCCAGCAGCCTGGCCGGGAGACGCGACAATGAGCAGTTCTTC. Translated, it gives CASSLAGRRDNEQFF.

This clone has a single count. This sequence joins TRBV5-4 and TRBJ2-5; tentative D call: TRBD2 (6 bases). V was clipped by 8 bases and J by 7 bases, with 21 bases between them. The CDR3 runs to 14 residues. CDR1 is SGHNT, CDR2 YYREEE, per germline (reference sequence). This CDR3 is CASQLFGGGRTQYF. The CDR3 coding sequence is TGTGCCAGTCAGCTTTTTGGTGGGGGGAGGACCCAGTACTTC.

The gene calls are TRBV9 and TRBJ2-3; D is possibly TRBD1 (5 bases). V was shortened by 0 bases and J by 0 bases, with 14 bases between the two germline ends. Germline V CDR1 and CDR2: SGDLS, YYNGEE. CDR3 length equals 17 residues. This chain's CDR3 is CASSVGLGAVSTDTQYF. Here the CDR3 DNA reads TGTGCCAGCAGCGTAGGTCTTGGGGCAGTTAGCACAGATACGCAGTATTTT.

This clone was seen only once. This chain links TRBV28 with TRBJ2-7; TRBD2 matches 9 bases. After removal of 4 bases from V and 3 bases from J, the junction contained 4 bases not matched to a gene. Germline-derived CDR1 and CDR2 are MDHEN and SYDVKM. The CDR3 totals 14 residues. CDR3 protein: CASSYAGGLYEQYF. CDR3 DNA: TGTGCCAGCAGTTATGCGGGAGGGCTCTACGAGCAGTACTTC. Drawing the rest from reference TRBV28 and TRBJ2-7, the complete variable domain is DVKVTQSSRYLVKRTGEKVFLECVQDMDHENMFWYRQDPGLGLRLIYFSYDVKMKEKGDIPEGYSVSREKKERFSLILESASTNQTSMYLCASSYAGGLYEQYFGPGTRLTVT.

V usage is TRBV6-5 and J usage is TRBJ2-2; no clear D gene. The CDR3 runs 14 residues. V was trimmed by 2 bases and J by 0 bases, leaving 4 bases between them. Looked up from germline, CDR1 is MNHEY and CDR2 is SVGAGI. CDR3 loop: CASSYDANTGELFF. The CDR3 region has the DNA TGTGCCAGCAGTTACGACGCGAACACCGGGGAGCTGTTTTTT.

The chain uses TRBV11-2 and TRBJ2-5; D remains unclear. Trimming cost V 0 bases and J 9 bases, with 17 bases left between them. The CDR3 has 15 residues. The germline gives CDR1 SGHAT, CDR2 FQNNGV. CDR3 sequence reads: CASSLDPPVLRAQYF. The CDR3 DNA reads TGTGCCAGCAGCTTAGATCCCCCTGTATTGCGAGCCCAGTACTTC.

This clone was detected once. The chain combines TRBV2 with TRBJ1-3; 8 bases are shared with TRBD1. The junction had 5 bases not matched to a gene; V was cut back by 6 bases and J by 1 base. The germline gives CDR1 SNHLY, CDR2 FYNNEI. This CDR3 has 15 residues. The CDR3 here is CASREGQASGNTIYF. For the CDR3, the DNA is TGTGCCAGCAGAGAGGGACAGGCGTCTGGAAACACCATATATTTT.

This chain links TRBV19 with TRBJ1-3; D gene ambiguous. There are 14 residues in the CDR3. The germline gives CDR1 LNHDA, CDR2 SQIVND (reference sequence). Trimming shortened V by 6 bases and J by 1 base, and 10 bases separated the two germline ends. CDR3 residues: CASSPVTSGNTIYF. In DNA form, the CDR3 reads TGTGCCAGTAGCCCCGTGACATCTGGAAACACCATATATTTT.

The rearrangement uses TRBV18 and TRBJ2-5; D gene unclear. V dropped 5 bases and J dropped 5 bases, with 12 bases sitting between them. Germline CDR1 reads KGHSH; CDR2 reads LQKENI. The CDR3 consists of 13 residues. The CDR3 DNA follows: TGTGCCAGCTCATCGGGCCCTGGGGAGACCCAGTACTTC. Amino acids: CASSSGPGETQYF.

The chain carries TRBV7-2 and TRBJ2-7; a possible D gene is TRBD2 (5 bases). Between the trimmed V and J ends, which lost 7 bases and 2 bases, there was a span of 18 bases. The germline V gene has CDR1 SGHTA and CDR2 FQGNSA. This CDR3 comprises 15 residues. For the CDR3, the DNA is TGTGCCAGCAACCAATCCCCACTAGTTACCTACGAGCAGTACTTC. Protein product: CASNQSPLVTYEQYF. Looking up the rest from reference TRBV7-2 and TRBJ2-7 gives the full variable domain: GAGVSQSPSNKVTEKGKDVELRCDPISGHTALYWYRQSLGQGLEFLIYFQGNSAPDKSGLPSDRFSAERTGGSVSTLTIQRTQQEDSAVYLCASNQSPLVTYEQYFGPGTRLTVT.

V is TRBV27 and J is TRBJ2-2; no reliable D call. Germline V gene lookup returns CDR1 MNHEY and CDR2 SMNVEV (reference sequence). This CDR3 has 13 amino acids. Trimming took off 5 bases at V and 5 bases at J, with 9 bases between the two ends. CDR3 in amino acids: CASSAGWTGELFF. The CDR3 DNA sequence: TGTGCCAGCAGTGCTGGGTGGACCGGGGAGCTGTTTTTT.

This clone is a singleton in its sample. This chain's CDR3 is CASSSGTGGAGSPLHF. DNA for the CDR3: TGTGCCAGCAGCTCGGGGACAGGGGGCGCAGGATCACCCCTCCACTTT. V gene TRBV9 combines with J gene TRBJ1-6, with 12 bases matching TRBD1. This CDR3 has 16 amino acids. Per germline, CDR1 SGDLS and CDR2 YYNGEE. After removal of 4 bases from V and 10 bases from J, the junction contained 9 bases not matched to a gene.

V is TRBV7-1 and J is TRBJ1-5; 7 bases line up with TRBD1. TRBV7-1 is assigned to the ORF class and has an uncertain function. V was clipped by 4 bases and J by 1 base; unmatched bases: 7. The CDR3 is made up of 16 amino acids. As DNA, the CDR3 is TGTGCCAGCAGCTTATACAGGGGAAGGAGCAATCAGCCCCAGCATTTT. Protein: CASSLYRGRSNQPQHF.

The rearrangement uses TRBV11-2 and TRBJ2-1; 7 nucleotides align to TRBD2. V dropped 1 base and J dropped 2; count of bases not matched to a gene: 5. The CDR3 consists of 16 residues. Germline V CDR1 and CDR2: SGHAT, FQNNGV. CDR3 in DNA: TGTGCCAGCAGCTTAGTAGTGGGAGGGCCCTACAATGAGCAGTTCTTC. Its translation is CASSLVVGGPYNEQFF.

This chain links TRBV27 with TRBJ1-5; D possibly corresponds to TRBD1 (5 bases). Per the germline V gene, CDR1 is MNHEY and CDR2 is SMNVEV (reference sequence). V was cut by 6 bases and J by 1 base, with 10 bases left in between. The CDR3 runs to 14 residues. CDR3 protein: CASSPQGSNQPQHF. The DNA for the CDR3 is TGTGCCAGCAGCCCTCAGGGAAGCAATCAGCCCCAGCATTTT.

This clone was detected once. The chain combines TRBV20-1 with TRBJ1-1; D is unclear. Germline CDR1 and CDR2: DFQATT and SNEGSKA (reference sequence). This CDR3 spans 11 amino acids. Trimming left V 0 bases short and J 7 bases short, with 6 bases between. The CDR3 is CSARDQIEAFF. The DNA of the CDR3 is TGCAGTGCTAGAGATCAGATTGAAGCTTTCTTT.

The chain employs TRBV28 and TRBJ2-5; 15 nucleotides match TRBD2. This CDR3 region has 16 residues. Germline loops: CDR1 MDHEN, CDR2 SYDVKM. Unmatched junction bases numbered 8, after V lost 6 bases and J lost 6 bases. The CDR3 coding sequence is TGTGCCAGCAGCGGACTAGCGGGAGGGCTCGGAAAGACCCAGTACTTC. The encoded protein is CASSGLAGGLGKTQYF.

This clone was seen ten or more times. CDR3 nucleotides: TGTGCCTGGAGTTTGGGGACAATGGGGGAGCAGTTCTTC. Translating it yields CAWSLGTMGEQFF. This rearrangement joins TRBV30 to TRBJ2-1; possibly TRBD1 for D (6 bases). V was shortened by 2 bases and J by 10 bases, with 15 bases between the two germline ends. This CDR3 has 13 amino acids. Germline lookup yields CDR1 GTSNPN and CDR2 SVGIG (reference sequence).

The CDR3 bases are TGTGCCAGTAGTAGCAGGACAGGGACGGTTAATGAAAAACTGTTTTTT. Its translation: CASSSRTGTVNEKLFF. The V call is TRBV19, the J call TRBJ1-4, with 8 bases aligning to TRBD1. Germline CDR1 and CDR2: LNHDA and SQIVND (reference sequence). This CDR3 comprises 16 residues. With V trimmed by 4 bases and J by 4 bases, 8 bases remained unmatched. Looking up the rest from reference TRBV19 and TRBJ1-4 gives the full variable domain: DGGITQSPKYLFRKEGQNVTLSCEQNLNHDAMYWYRQDPGQGLRLIYYSQIVNDFQKGDIAEGYSVSREKKESFPLTVTSAQKNPTAFYLCASSSRTGTVNEKLFFGSGTQLSVL.